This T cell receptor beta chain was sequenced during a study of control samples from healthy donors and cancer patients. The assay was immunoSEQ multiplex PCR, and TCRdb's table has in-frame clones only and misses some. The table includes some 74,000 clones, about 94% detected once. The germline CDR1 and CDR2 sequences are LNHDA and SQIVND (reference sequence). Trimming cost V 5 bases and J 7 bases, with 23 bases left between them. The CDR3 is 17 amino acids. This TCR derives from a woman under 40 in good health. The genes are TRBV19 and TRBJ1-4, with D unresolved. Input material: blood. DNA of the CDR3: TGTGCCAGTAGTTCCCAGTTTATCGGGAGAGGGAGTGAAAAACTGTTTTTT. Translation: CASSSQFIGRGSEKLFF.